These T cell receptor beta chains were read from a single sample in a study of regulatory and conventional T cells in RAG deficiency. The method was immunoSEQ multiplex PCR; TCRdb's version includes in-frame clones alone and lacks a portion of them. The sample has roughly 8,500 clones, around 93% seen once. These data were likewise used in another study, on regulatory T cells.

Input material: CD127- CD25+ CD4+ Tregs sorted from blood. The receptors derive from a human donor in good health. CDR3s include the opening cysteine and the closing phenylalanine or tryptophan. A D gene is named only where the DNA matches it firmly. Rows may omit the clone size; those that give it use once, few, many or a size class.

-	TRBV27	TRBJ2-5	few	TGTGCCAGCAGTTTATCGTTTGGAGGAGAGACCCAGTACTTC	CASSLSFGGETQYF
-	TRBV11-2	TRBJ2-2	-	TGTGCCAGCAGCGCCTCCGGTCCCGGGGAGCTGTTTTTT	CASSASGPGELFF
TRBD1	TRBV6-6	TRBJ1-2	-	TGTGCCAGCAGAAAAACAGGGGGCTCTGGCTACACCTTC	CASRKTGGSGYTF
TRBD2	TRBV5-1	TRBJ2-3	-	TGCGCCAGCAGCATGGAAGGGTATAGCGGGGTAGATACGCAGTATTTT	CASSMEGYSGVDTQYF
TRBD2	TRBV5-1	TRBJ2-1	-	TGCGCCAGCACCTCCCGTCGGGAGGGCGGTGAGCAGTTCTTC	CASTSRREGGEQFF
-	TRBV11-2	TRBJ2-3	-	TGTGCCAGCAGCCCAGTGGGGGGAGTGAAGTATTTT	CASSPVGGVKYF
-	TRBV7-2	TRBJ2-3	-	TGTGCCAGCAGCTTAGGGCTAGCAATGGTAGATACGCAGTATTTT	CASSLGLAMVDTQYF
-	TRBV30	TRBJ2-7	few	TGTGCCTGGACAGGGGCCTACGAGCAGTACTTC	CAWTGAYEQYF
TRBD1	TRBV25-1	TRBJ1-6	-	TGTGCCAGCACTCCCAGGGGGGATATGGGGCTAAATTCACCCCTCCACTTT	CASTPRGDMGLNSPLHF
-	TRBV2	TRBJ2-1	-	TGTGCCAGCAGTGAAGAGATAGCGAGGAATGAGCAGTTCTTC	CASSEEIARNEQFF
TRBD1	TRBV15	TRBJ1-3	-	TGTGCCACCAGCAGAGAGGGGACAGTACTATCCCTTGGAGTAGGAAACACCATATATTTT	CATSREGTVLSLGVGNTIYF
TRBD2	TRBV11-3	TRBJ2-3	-	TGTGCCAGCAGCTTAGGCCCCACTAGCGGGGGAGATACAGATACGCAGTATTTT	CASSLGPTSGGDTDTQYF
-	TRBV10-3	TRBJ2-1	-	TGTGCCACCTCCCCAGCGAGCTCCTACAATGAGCAGTTCTTC	CATSPASSYNEQFF
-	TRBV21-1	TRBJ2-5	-	TGTGCCAGCAGCAAAGCGGAGGTGAGACAAGAGACCCAGTACTTC	CASSKAEVRQETQYF
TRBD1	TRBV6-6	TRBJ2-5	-	TGTGCCAGCAGTTACTCCGGGGCAGGGGGGACCCAGTACTTC	CASSYSGAGGTQYF
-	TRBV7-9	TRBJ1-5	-	TGTGCCAGCAGCTTCAACAATCAGCCCCAGCATTTT	CASSFNNQPQHF
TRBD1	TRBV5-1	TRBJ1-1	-	TGCGCCAGCAGCTTGGTTGGCAGGGGGCGCGATACTGAAGCTTTCTTT	CASSLVGRGRDTEAFF
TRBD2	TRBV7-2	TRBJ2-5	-	TGTGCCAGCAGCTTAGCGGGAGGGTGGGAGACCCAGTACTTC	CASSLAGGWETQYF
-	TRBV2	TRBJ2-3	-	TGTGCCAGCAGTGAATTATCAGATACGCAGTATTTT	CASSELSDTQYF
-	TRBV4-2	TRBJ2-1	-	TGTGCCAGCAGCCAAGTGGCGGGGGCGAATAATGAGCAGTTCTTC	CASSQVAGANNEQFF
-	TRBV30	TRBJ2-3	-	TGTGCCTGGAGTGACAGGGGCACAGATACGCAGTATTTT	CAWSDRGTDTQYF
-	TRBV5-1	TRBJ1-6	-	TGCGCCAGCAGCTTTGGTGGCCAGGGAAATTCACCCCTCCACTTT	CASSFGGQGNSPLHF
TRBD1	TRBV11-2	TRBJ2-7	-	TGTGCCAGCAGCTCGAACAGGGGCTCCTACGAGCAGTACTTC	CASSSNRGSYEQYF
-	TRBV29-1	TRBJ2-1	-	TGCAGCGTTCTCCTGAGCTACAATGAGCAGTTCTTC	CSVLLSYNEQFF
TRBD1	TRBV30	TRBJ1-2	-	TGTGCCTGGAGTGTACCACTCGGACAGGGTGGTGGCGGCTACACCTTC	CAWSVPLGQGGGGYTF
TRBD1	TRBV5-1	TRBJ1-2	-	TGCGCCAGCAGCTTGGGGACAGGGGGACCCCTCTATGGCTACACCTTC	CASSLGTGGPLYGYTF
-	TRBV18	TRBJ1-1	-	TGTGCCAGCTCACCGATAAACAGGGAAACTGAAGCTTTCTTT	CASSPINRETEAFF
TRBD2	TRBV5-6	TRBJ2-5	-	TGTGCCAGCAGCTTAGGACTAGCGGGAGGGGAGACCCAGTACTTC	CASSLGLAGGETQYF
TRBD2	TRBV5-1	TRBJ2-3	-	TGCGCCAGCAGCTTTTCTGCTAGCGGGGGCACAGATACGCAGTATTTT	CASSFSASGGTDTQYF
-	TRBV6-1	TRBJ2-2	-	TGTGCCAGCAGTGTTTCAAACACCGGGGAGCTGTTTTTT	CASSVSNTGELFF
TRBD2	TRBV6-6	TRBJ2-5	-	TGTGCCAGCAGTTCCCTAGCGGGGGTGCAGACCCAGTACTTC	CASSSLAGVQTQYF
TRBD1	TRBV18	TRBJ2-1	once	TGTGCCAGCTCACCATTCCGGACAGGGGGCATTCATGAGCAGTTCTTC	CASSPFRTGGIHEQFF
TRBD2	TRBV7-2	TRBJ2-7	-	TGTGCCAGCAGCTTAGGCCAGCGGGGGTACGAGCAGTACTTC	CASSLGQRGYEQYF
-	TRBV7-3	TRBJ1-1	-	TGTGCCAGCAGCGAGGCAGAGCACACTGAAGCTTTCTTT	CASSEAEHTEAFF
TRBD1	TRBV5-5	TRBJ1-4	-	TGTGCCAGCAGCCTCCGGGGGACAGGGAATGAAAAACTGTTTTTT	CASSLRGTGNEKLFF